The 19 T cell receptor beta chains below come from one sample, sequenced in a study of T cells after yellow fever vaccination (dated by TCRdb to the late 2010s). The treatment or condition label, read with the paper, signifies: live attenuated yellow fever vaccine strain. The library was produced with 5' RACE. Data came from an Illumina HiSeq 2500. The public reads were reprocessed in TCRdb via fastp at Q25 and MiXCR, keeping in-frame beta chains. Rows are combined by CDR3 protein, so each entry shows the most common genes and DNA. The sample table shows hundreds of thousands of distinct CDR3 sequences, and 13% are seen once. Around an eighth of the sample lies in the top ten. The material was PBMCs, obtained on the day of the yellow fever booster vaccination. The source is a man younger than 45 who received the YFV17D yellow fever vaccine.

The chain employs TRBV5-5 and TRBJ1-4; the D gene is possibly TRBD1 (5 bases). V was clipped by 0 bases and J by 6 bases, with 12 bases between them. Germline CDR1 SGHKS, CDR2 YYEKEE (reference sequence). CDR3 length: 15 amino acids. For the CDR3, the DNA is TGTGCCAGCAGCTTGGGTGGCCGGGGGGATGAAAAACTGTTTTTT. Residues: CASSLGGRGDEKLFF.

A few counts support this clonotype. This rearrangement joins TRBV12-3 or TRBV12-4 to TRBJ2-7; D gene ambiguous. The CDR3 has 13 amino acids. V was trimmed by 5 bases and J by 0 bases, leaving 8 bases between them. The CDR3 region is CASSVGNSYEQYF. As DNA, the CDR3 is TGTGCCAGCAGTGTAGGGAACTCCTACGAGCAGTACTTC.

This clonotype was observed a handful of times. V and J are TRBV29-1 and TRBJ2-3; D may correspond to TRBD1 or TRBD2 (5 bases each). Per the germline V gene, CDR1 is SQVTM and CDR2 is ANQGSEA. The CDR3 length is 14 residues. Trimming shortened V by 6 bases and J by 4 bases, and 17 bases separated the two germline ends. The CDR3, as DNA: TGCAGCGTAGAGGGGTATCTCGCTGCAGATACGCAGTATTTT. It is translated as CSVEGYLAADTQYF.

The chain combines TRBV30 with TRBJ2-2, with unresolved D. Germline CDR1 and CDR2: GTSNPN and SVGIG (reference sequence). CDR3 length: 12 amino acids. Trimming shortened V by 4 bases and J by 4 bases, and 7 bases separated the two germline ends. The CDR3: CAWMVGTGELFF. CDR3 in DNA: TGTGCCTGGATGGTGGGCACCGGGGAGCTGTTTTTT.

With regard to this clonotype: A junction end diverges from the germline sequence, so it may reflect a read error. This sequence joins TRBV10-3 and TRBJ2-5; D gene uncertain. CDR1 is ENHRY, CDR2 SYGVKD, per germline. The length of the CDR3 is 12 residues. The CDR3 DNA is TGTGCCTTCAGTGTTGGGGAAGAGACCCAGTACTTC. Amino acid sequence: CAFSVGEETQYF.

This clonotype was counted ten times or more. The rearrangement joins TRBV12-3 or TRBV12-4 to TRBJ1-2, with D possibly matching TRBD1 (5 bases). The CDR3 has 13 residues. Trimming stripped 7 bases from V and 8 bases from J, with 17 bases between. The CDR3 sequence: CASKIDGAGGYTF. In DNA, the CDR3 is TGTGCCAGCAAGATCGATGGGGCCGGGGGCTACACCTTC.

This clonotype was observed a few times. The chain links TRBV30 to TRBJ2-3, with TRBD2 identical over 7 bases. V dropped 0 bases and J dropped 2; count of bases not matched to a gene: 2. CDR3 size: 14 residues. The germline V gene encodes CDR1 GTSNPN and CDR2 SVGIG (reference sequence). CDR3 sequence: CAWSVLADTDTQYF. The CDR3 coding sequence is TGTGCCTGGAGTGTCCTAGCGGACACAGATACGCAGTATTTT.

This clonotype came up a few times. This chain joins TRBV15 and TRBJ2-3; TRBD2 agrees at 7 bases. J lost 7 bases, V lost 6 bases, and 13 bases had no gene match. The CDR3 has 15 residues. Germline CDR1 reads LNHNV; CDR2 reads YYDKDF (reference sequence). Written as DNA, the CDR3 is TGTGCCACCAGTTCGAGACGGGGAGGGCCGAATACGCAGTATTTT. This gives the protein CATSSRRGGPNTQYF. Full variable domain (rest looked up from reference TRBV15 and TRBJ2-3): DAMVIQNPRYQVTQFGKPVTLSCSQTLNHNVMYWYQQKSSQAPKLLFHYYDKDFNNEADTPDNFQSRRPNTSFCFLDIRSPGLGDTAMYLCATSSRRGGPNTQYFGPGTRLTVL.

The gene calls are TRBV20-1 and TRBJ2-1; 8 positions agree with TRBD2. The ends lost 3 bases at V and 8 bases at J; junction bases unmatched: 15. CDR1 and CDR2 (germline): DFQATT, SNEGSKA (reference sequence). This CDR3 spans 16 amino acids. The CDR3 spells CSARVQAGTSMHEQFF. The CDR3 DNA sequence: TGCAGTGCTAGGGTCCAGGCCGGGACTAGTATGCATGAGCAGTTCTTC.

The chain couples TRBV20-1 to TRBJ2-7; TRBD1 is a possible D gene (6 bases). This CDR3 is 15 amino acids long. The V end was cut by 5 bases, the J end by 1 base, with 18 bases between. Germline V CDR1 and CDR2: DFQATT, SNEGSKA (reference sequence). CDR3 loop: CSARGVGQWSYEQYF. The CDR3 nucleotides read TGCAGTGCTCGAGGGGTCGGACAGTGGTCCTACGAGCAGTACTTC.

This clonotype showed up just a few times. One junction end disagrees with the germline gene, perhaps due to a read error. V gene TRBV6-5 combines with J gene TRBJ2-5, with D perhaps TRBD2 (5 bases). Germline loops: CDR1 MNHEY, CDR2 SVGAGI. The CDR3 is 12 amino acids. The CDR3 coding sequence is TGTGCCAGCAGTTCGGTTGTTGGAGGAAGGCACTTC. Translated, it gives CASSSVVGGRHF.

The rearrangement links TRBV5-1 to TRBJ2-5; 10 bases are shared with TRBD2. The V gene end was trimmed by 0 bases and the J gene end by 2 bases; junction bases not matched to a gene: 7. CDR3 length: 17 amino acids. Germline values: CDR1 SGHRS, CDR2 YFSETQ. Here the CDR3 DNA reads TGCGCCAGCAGCTTGGGGGGGACTAGCGCGTCACAAGAGACCCAGTACTTC. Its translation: CASSLGGTSASQETQYF. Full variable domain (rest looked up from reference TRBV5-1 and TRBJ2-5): KAGVTQTPRYLIKTRGQQVTLSCSPISGHRSVSWYQQTPGQGLQFLFEYFSETQRNKGNFPGRFSGRQFSNSRSEMNVSTLELGDSALYLCASSLGGTSASQETQYFGPGTRLLVL.

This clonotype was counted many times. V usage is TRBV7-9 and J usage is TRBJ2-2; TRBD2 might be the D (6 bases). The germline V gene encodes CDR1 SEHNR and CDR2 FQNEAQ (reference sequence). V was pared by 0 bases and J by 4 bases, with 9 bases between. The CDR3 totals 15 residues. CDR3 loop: CASSLARRGTGELFF. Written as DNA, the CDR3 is TGTGCCAGCAGCTTAGCGAGGCGGGGCACCGGGGAGCTGTTTTTT.

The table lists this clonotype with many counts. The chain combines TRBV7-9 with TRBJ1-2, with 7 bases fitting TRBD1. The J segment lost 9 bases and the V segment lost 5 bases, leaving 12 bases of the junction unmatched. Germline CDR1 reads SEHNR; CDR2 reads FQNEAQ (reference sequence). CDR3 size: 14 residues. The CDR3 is CASSPRRQGNRYTF. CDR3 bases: TGTGCCAGCAGCCCCCGTAGACAGGGAAATCGCTACACCTTC.

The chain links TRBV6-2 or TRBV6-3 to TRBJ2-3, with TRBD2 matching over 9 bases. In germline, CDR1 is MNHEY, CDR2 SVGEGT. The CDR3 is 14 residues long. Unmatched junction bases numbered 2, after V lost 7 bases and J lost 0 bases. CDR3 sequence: CASTLAGSTDTQYF. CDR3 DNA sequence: TGTGCCAGCACCCTAGCGGGGAGCACAGATACGCAGTATTTT.

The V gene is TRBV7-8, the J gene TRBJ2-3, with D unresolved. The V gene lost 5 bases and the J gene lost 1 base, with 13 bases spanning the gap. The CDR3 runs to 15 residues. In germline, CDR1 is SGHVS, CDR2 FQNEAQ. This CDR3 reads CASSHRTGRTDTQYF. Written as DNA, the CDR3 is TGTGCCAGCAGCCACCGGACCGGACGCACAGATACGCAGTATTTT.

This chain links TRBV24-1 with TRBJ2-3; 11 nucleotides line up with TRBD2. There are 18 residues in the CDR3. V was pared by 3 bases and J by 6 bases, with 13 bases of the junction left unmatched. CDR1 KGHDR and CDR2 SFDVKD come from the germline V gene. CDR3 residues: CATSDAKPGLAEKDTQYF. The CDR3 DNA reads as TGTGCCACCAGTGATGCTAAACCGGGACTAGCGGAGAAGGATACGCAGTATTTT.

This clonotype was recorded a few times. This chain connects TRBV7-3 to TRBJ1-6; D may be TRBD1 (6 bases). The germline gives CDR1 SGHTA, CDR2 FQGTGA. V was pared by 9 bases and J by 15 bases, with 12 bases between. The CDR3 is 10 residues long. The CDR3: CASQGRVLHF. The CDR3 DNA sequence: TGTGCCAGTCAGGGGAGAGTCCTCCACTTT.

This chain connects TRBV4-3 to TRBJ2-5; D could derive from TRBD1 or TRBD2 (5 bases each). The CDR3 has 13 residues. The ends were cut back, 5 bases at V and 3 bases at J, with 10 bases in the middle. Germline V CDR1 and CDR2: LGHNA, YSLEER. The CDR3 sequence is CASSKGTKETQYF. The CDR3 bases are TGCGCCAGCAGCAAAGGGACCAAAGAGACCCAGTACTTC.